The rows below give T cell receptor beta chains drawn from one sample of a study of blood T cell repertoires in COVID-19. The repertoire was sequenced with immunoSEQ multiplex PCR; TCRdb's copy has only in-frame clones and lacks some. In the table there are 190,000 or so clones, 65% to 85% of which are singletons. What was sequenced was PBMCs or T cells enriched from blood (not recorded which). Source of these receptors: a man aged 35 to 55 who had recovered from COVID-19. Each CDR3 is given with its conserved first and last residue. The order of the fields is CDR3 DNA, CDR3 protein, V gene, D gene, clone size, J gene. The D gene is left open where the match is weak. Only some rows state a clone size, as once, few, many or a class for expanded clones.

cdr3_nt: TGTGCCAGCAGCGTAGGTCAAGGCTCGGGGAGAACCGGGGAGCTGTTTTTT
cdr3_aa: CASSVGQGSGRTGELFF
v_call: TRBV9
d_call: .
clone_size: .
j_call: TRBJ2-2

cdr3_nt: TGCGCCAGCAGCCCGAGGTCCGGCCTTGGGAGCGAAAAACTGTTTTTT
cdr3_aa: CASSPRSGLGSEKLFF
v_call: TRBV4-1
d_call: .
clone_size: .
j_call: TRBJ1-4

cdr3_nt: TGTGCCAGCAGTATGCCGGGACAGGGATCCTACGAGCAGTACTTC
cdr3_aa: CASSMPGQGSYEQYF
v_call: TRBV28
d_call: TRBD1
clone_size: .
j_call: TRBJ2-7

cdr3_nt: TGTGCCAGCAGCGTCCGCGGGGGGAACACTGAAGCTTTCTTT
cdr3_aa: CASSVRGGNTEAFF
v_call: TRBV9
d_call: .
clone_size: .
j_call: TRBJ1-1

cdr3_nt: TGTGCCAGCACCGGACAGGGTGACTATGGCTACACCTTC
cdr3_aa: CASTGQGDYGYTF
v_call: TRBV5-4
d_call: TRBD1
clone_size: .
j_call: TRBJ1-2

cdr3_nt: TGCGCCAGCAGCTTGGGAGGCAACCAAGAGACCCAGTACTTC
cdr3_aa: CASSLGGNQETQYF
v_call: TRBV5-1
d_call: .
clone_size: .
j_call: TRBJ2-5

cdr3_nt: TGCGCCAGCAGCTTGTTTGGGACAGACGGTGAAAAACTGTTTTTT
cdr3_aa: CASSLFGTDGEKLFF
v_call: TRBV5-1
d_call: TRBD1
clone_size: .
j_call: TRBJ1-4

cdr3_nt: TGTGCCAGCAGCAGGGGCGGGGGAGGGAATACGCAGTATTTT
cdr3_aa: CASSRGGGGNTQYF
v_call: TRBV6-5
d_call: .
clone_size: few
j_call: TRBJ2-3

cdr3_nt: TGCGTATCCGACAGGGCACCCAGCTACACCTTC
cdr3_aa: CVSDRAPSYTF
v_call: TRBV20-1
d_call: TRBD1
clone_size: .
j_call: TRBJ1-2

cdr3_nt: TGCGCCAGCAGCTTGGCTCTGGGGGGTAACTATGGCTACACCTTC
cdr3_aa: CASSLALGGNYGYTF
v_call: TRBV5-1
d_call: .
clone_size: .
j_call: TRBJ1-2

cdr3_nt: TGTGCCAGCAGTTCGAGGCAGGGTAGGACTTTCTTT
cdr3_aa: CASSSRQGRTFF
v_call: TRBV12-3/TRBV12-4
d_call: .
clone_size: once
j_call: TRBJ1-1

cdr3_nt: TGTGCCAGCGGGGACAGGGGGCGAAACTATGGCTACACCTTC
cdr3_aa: CASGDRGRNYGYTF
v_call: TRBV7-2
d_call: TRBD1
clone_size: .
j_call: TRBJ1-2

cdr3_nt: TGCGCCAGCAGGGGAGGGTGGAATCAGCCCCAGCATTTT
cdr3_aa: CASRGGWNQPQHF
v_call: TRBV10-2
d_call: .
clone_size: .
j_call: TRBJ1-5

cdr3_nt: TGCGCCAGCAGCACGGGGACACCGAGCTCTGGAAACACCATATATTTT
cdr3_aa: CASSTGTPSSGNTIYF
v_call: TRBV5-1
d_call: .
clone_size: .
j_call: TRBJ1-3

cdr3_nt: TGCGCCAGCAGCTCCCTTTCAGGTCTCTATGGCTACACCTTC
cdr3_aa: CASSSLSGLYGYTF
v_call: TRBV5-1
d_call: .
clone_size: .
j_call: TRBJ1-2

cdr3_nt: TGTGCCAGCAGCTTGAGGACAGTTAGTGACGGGGAGCTGTTTTTT
cdr3_aa: CASSLRTVSDGELFF
v_call: TRBV5-4
d_call: .
clone_size: few
j_call: TRBJ2-2

cdr3_nt: TGTGCCAGCAGCCAAGGGTCTAGCGGGACCTACGAGCAGTACTTC
cdr3_aa: CASSQGSSGTYEQYF
v_call: TRBV3-1/TRBV3-2
d_call: TRBD2
clone_size: once
j_call: TRBJ2-7

cdr3_nt: TGCAGCGTTGATGGCGCCGCGGGCCGGAACACTGAAGCTTTCTTT
cdr3_aa: CSVDGAAGRNTEAFF
v_call: TRBV29-1
d_call: .
clone_size: once
j_call: TRBJ1-1

cdr3_nt: TGTGCCAGCAGAAAAGCGGGGGATCAGCCCCAGCATTTT
cdr3_aa: CASRKAGDQPQHF
v_call: TRBV7-2
d_call: .
clone_size: .
j_call: TRBJ1-5

cdr3_nt: TGCAGCGGTATACAGGGGAACTATGGCTACACCTTC
cdr3_aa: CSGIQGNYGYTF
v_call: TRBV29-1
d_call: TRBD1
clone_size: .
j_call: TRBJ1-2

cdr3_nt: TGTGCCAGCTCACCAAGTGAAGTAGCGGATACGCAGTATTTT
cdr3_aa: CASSPSEVADTQYF
v_call: TRBV18
d_call: .
clone_size: .
j_call: TRBJ2-3

cdr3_nt: TGTGCCAGCAGTCACCGGGACAGGGGGTGGGCAGATACGCAGTATTTT
cdr3_aa: CASSHRDRGWADTQYF
v_call: TRBV2
d_call: TRBD1
clone_size: .
j_call: TRBJ2-3

cdr3_nt: TGTGCCAGCAGTTTGGTACAGATGAACACTGAAGCTTTCTTT
cdr3_aa: CASSLVQMNTEAFF
v_call: TRBV28
d_call: .
clone_size: .
j_call: TRBJ1-1

cdr3_nt: TGTGCCAGCAGCGTCGGGACATCCGGGGAGCTGTTTTTT
cdr3_aa: CASSVGTSGELFF
v_call: TRBV7-9
d_call: .
clone_size: .
j_call: TRBJ2-2